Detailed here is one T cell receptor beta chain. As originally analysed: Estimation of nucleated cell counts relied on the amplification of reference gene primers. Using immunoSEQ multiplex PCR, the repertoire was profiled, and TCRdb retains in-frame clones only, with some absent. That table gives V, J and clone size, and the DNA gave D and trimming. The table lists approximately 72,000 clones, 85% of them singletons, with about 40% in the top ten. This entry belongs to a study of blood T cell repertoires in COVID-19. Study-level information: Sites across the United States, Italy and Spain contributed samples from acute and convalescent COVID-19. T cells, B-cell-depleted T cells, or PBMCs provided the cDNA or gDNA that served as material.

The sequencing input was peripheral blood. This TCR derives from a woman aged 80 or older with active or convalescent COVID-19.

The CDR3 nucleotides read TGCAGTGCTAGTCCGGGGGGGGGCGACATTCAGTACTTC. Its translation is CSASPGGGDIQYF. The V call is TRBV20-1, the J call TRBJ2-4, with 8 bases aligning to TRBD2. Germline CDR1 is DFQATT and CDR2 is SNEGSKA (reference sequence). The CDR3 covers 13 residues. With 3 bases clipped from V and 8 bases from J, the junction kept 6 bases outside the gene matches.